The following is a T cell receptor beta chain sequence with its context. Its antigen remains unidentified. These data belong to a study of cytomegalovirus exposure and HLA in healthy donors. The PCR ran on 60 Vbeta and 13 Jbeta primers. TCRdb's table, derived via immunoSEQ multiplex PCR, lists solely in-frame clones and lacks some. The sample includes 200,000 to 250,000 clones, around 85% seen only once; the top ten take 1% to 1.5%. V was shortened by 1 base and J by 0 bases, with 10 bases between the two germline ends. The germline gives CDR1 SGHAT, CDR2 FQDESV (reference sequence). The CDR3 length is 15 residues. Unrecorded immune exposures were likely, despite nominal health at sampling. Study-wide results and caveats: In a later analysis, compared with equally common non-associated chains, HLA-associated beta chains were more expanded.

The clonotype was recovered from a human donor in good health. Sequenced sample: PBMCs. This rearrangement joins TRBV11-1 to TRBJ2-7; D might be TRBD1 (6 bases). CDR3 sequence: CASSLETGSSYEQYF. In DNA form, the CDR3 reads TGTGCCAGCAGCTTAGAGACAGGAAGCTCCTACGAGCAGTACTTC.